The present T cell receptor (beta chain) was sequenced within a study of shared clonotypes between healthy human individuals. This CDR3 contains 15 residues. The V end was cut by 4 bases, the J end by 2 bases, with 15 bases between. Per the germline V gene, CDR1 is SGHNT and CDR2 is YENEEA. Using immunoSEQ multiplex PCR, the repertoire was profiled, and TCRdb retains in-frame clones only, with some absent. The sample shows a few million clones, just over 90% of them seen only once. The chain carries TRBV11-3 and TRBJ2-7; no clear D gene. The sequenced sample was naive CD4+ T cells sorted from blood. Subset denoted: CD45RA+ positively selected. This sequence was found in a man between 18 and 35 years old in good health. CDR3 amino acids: CASSSPSRVAYEQYF. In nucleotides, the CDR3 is TGTGCCAGCAGCTCCCCCTCCCGTGTGGCCTACGAGCAGTACTTC.